This TCR beta chain was captured by sequencing in a study of a mutant IDH1 vaccine in newly diagnosed glioma. The overall study: Beginning 4-6 weeks after radiotherapy alone, or with temozolomide cycles, vaccination took place.

Repertoires were generated with immunoSEQ multiplex PCR, while TCRdb's copy carries only in-frame clones and drops some. The data show tens of thousands of clones, 74% seen once. The CDR3 sequence is 14 residues long. The germline V and J ends were trimmed by 4 bases and 5 bases, with 14 bases remaining between them. Germline V gene data show CDR1 as MNHEY and CDR2 as SMNVEV (reference sequence). This clone is labeled medium-sized. The antigen remains undetermined. Indicated time point: week 35, safety follow-up. With topical imiquimod, each dose of the vaccine consisted of 300 ug of mutant IDH1 20-mer peptide. Across weeks 1, 3, 5, 7, 11, 15, 19 and 23, patients received a vaccination each time, eight in all.

Specimen: PBMCs, collected from a glioma patient whose treatment included an IDH1 peptide vaccine. This chain links TRBV27 with TRBJ1-1; D is perhaps TRBD1 (6 bases). This sequence originates from a middle-aged man with glioma. CDR3: CASSSLLGGTEAFF. The CDR3 DNA is TGTGCCAGCAGTTCCCTCCTAGGGGGAACTGAAGCTTTCTTT.